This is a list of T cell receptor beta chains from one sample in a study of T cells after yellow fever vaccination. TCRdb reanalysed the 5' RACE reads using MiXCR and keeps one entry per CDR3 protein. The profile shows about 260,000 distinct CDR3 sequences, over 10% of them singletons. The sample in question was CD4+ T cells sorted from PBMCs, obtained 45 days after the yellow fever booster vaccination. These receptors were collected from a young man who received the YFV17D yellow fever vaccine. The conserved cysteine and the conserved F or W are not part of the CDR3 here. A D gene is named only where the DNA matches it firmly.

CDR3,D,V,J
ASPGQGATNEKLF,TRBD1,TRBV4-2,TRBJ1-4
ASSPQGRSGYT,TRBD1,TRBV12-3/TRBV12-4,TRBJ1-2
ASSPLPGQPQH,.,TRBV19,TRBJ1-5
SVEGLAGGRDEQY,TRBD2,TRBV29-1,TRBJ2-7
ASSLGTLTGELF,.,TRBV5-1,TRBJ2-2
ASSVTGGSTEAF,TRBD1,TRBV7-2,TRBJ1-1
ASEGGGGAREQY,.,TRBV2,TRBJ2-7
SPGIGERPQH,.,TRBV29-1,TRBJ1-5
ASRSFGEGNEQF,.,TRBV3-1,TRBJ2-1
ASSQAVTGPEQF,.,TRBV14,TRBJ2-1
ATSDLSRGGETQY,.,TRBV24-1,TRBJ2-5
SAPPRGGANYEQY,TRBD2,TRBV20-1,TRBJ2-7
SAPRTGVYEQY,TRBD1,TRBV20-1,TRBJ2-7
ASSTLKAKNNEQF,.,TRBV19,TRBJ2-1
GRPLDSSRGYT,.,TRBV20-1,TRBJ1-2
SAASLMGVDETQY,.,TRBV20-1,TRBJ2-5
ASSEDPGRGYEQY,.,TRBV3-1,TRBJ2-7
ASSLQSTTDEAF,.,TRBV5-1,TRBJ1-1
ASSPENRGQPQH,TRBD1,TRBV5-1,TRBJ1-5
SARVRSGAGEQF,TRBD2,TRBV20-1,TRBJ2-1
ASSGFGNTEAF,.,TRBV25-1,TRBJ1-1
SARGLAGGLSYEQY,TRBD2,TRBV20-1,TRBJ2-7
ASSSRTSGTPYEQY,TRBD2,TRBV7-3,TRBJ2-7
SVVSGTFPWGQYNEQF,.,TRBV29-1,TRBJ2-1
SARDPGPGDTDTQY,.,TRBV20-1,TRBJ2-3
ASSTGLAGGEQF,TRBD2,TRBV7-2,TRBJ2-1
SVDRAGGGNEQF,.,TRBV29-1,TRBJ2-1
ASSLVGGTYNEQF,.,TRBV5-1,TRBJ2-1
ASSLAGTGNTGELF,TRBD1,TRBV5-1,TRBJ2-2
ASKGGVGGYT,.,TRBV9,TRBJ1-2
SARKPTTTQYADTQY,.,TRBV20-1,TRBJ2-3
SARVATSDKYNEQF,TRBD2,TRBV20-1,TRBJ2-1
ASSFGRGTEAF,.,TRBV5-5,TRBJ1-1
ASSESGTSGYEQY,TRBD2,TRBV3-1,TRBJ2-7
SVTGQGYEQY,.,TRBV29-1,TRBJ2-7
ASRLETGSGDTQY,.,TRBV6-4,TRBJ2-3
SQPSGTSGQETQY,TRBD2,TRBV20-1,TRBJ2-5
SAEGGVNYEQY,TRBD2,TRBV20-1,TRBJ2-7
ASKPLQGLSYNEQF,TRBD1,TRBV11-2,TRBJ2-1
ASSGFSAPSSYNEQF,.,TRBV5-1,TRBJ2-1
ASSLIGNQETQY,.,TRBV28,TRBJ2-5
ASSPQPGELF,.,TRBV3-1,TRBJ2-2
SARGDDQETQY,.,TRBV20-1,TRBJ2-5
SVRPGQNYGYT,TRBD1,TRBV29-1,TRBJ1-2
SPQGGNSPLH,.,TRBV20-1,TRBJ1-6
RTSGRKYNEQF,TRBD2,TRBV20-1,TRBJ2-1
ASNRDGTDTQY,.,TRBV6-1,TRBJ2-3
SASLGEFSLEQF,.,TRBV20-1,TRBJ2-1
SVPRPLAKGHNEQF,.,TRBV29-1,TRBJ2-1
ASRKGVDGELF,.,TRBV15,TRBJ2-2
ASSWGQGASTGELF,TRBD1,TRBV7-6,TRBJ2-2
ASSRTGVNSPLH,TRBD1,TRBV7-2,TRBJ1-6
ASSLNLLAGAGETQY,TRBD2,TRBV5-6,TRBJ2-5
ASSLGRSSYGYT,.,TRBV28,TRBJ1-2